Below are 17 T cell receptor beta chains sequenced from a single sample in a study of molecular identifiers for immune sequencing clone quantification. TCRdb analysed the PCR reads with MiXCR anew, one entry per CDR3 protein. The sample holds over 35,000 distinct CDR3 sequences, approximately 25% seen once. Sequencing was done on a sample of naive CD8+ T cells from blood, with Jurkat cell RNA spiked in. Subset indicated: FACS-sorted CD8+CD4-CCR7+CD45RA+ naive T cells. The origin of the receptors is a human donor in good health. Some libraries in this study had Jurkat cell RNA spiked in.

In its sample, this clonotype was seen a few times. A much more abundant neighbour one base away suggests this may be a read error. The chain uses TRBV7-9 and TRBJ1-6; D perhaps matches TRBD1 (5 bases). Germline loops: CDR1 SEHNR, CDR2 FQNEAQ (reference sequence). Trimming took 5 bases from V and 5 from J, leaving 10 bases between them. This CDR3 has 14 amino acids. The CDR3 bases are TGTGCCAGCAGCCCACAGGACAATAATTCACCCCTCCACTTT. Amino acid sequence: CASSPQDNNSPLHF. Filled out from reference TRBV7-9 and TRBJ1-6, the complete variable domain reads DTGVSQNPRHKITKRGQNVTFRCDPISEHNRLYWYRQTLGQGPEFLTYFQNEAQLEKSRLLSDRFSAERPKGSFSTLEIQRTEQGDSAMYLCASSPQDNNSPLHFGNGTRLTVT.

There are many counts of this clonotype. The chain carries TRBV12-5 and TRBJ2-3, with a tentative D call TRBD1 (5 bases). Trimming left V 4 bases short and J 0 bases short, with 20 bases between. This CDR3 has 18 amino acids. The germline CDR1 and CDR2 sequences are LGHNT and FRNRAP. The CDR3 reads CASGWKVDSSASTDTQYF. The DNA of the CDR3 is TGTGCTAGTGGTTGGAAGGTAGACAGTTCTGCTAGCACAGATACGCAGTATTTT.

This clonotype showed up just a few times. The junction departs from the called germline gene at one end, perhaps through a read error. The V gene is TRBV7-2, the J gene TRBJ2-5; 8 nucleotides line up with TRBD2. This CDR3 has 16 residues. The germline V gene has CDR1 SGHTA and CDR2 FQGNSA. The CDR3 nucleotides are TGTGCCAGCTGCTTAGGAGCCTCGGGGGGGTGGGAGACCCAGTACTTC. Its translation is CASCLGASGGWETQYF.

With respect to this clonotype: This may come from a read error, since a much larger clone is one base off. The V and J genes are TRBV4-3 and TRBJ2-3; TRBD2 matches at 11 bases. CDR3 length: 17 amino acids. Germline assignment: CDR1 LGHNA and CDR2 YSLEER. With V trimmed by 3 bases and J by 4 bases, 9 bases remained unmatched. The CDR3 is CASSQLSGGASADTQYF. CDR3 sequence (DNA): TGCGCCAGCAGCCAGCTTAGCGGGGGGGCTAGCGCAGATACGCAGTATTTT.

This clonotype was detected ten times or more. This CDR3 is CASSLNGGNQPQHF. The CDR3 DNA reads TGTGCCAGCAGTTTAAATGGTGGCAATCAGCCCCAGCATTTT. The genes are TRBV27 and TRBJ1-5; D call uncertain. CDR1 and CDR2 from the germline V gene are MNHEY and SMNVEV (reference sequence). The CDR3 is 14 amino acids. V gave up 2 bases and J gave up 2 bases, with 7 bases separating them.

There are many counts of this clonotype. This rearrangement joins TRBV10-2 to TRBJ2-7; TRBD2 matches 9 bases. The CDR3 has 15 residues. Germline trimming cut 5 bases from V and 3 bases from J; bases unmatched to any gene: 8. Germline values: CDR1 WSHSY, CDR2 SAAADI. The CDR3 here is CASSPLRGGLYEQYF. CDR3 nucleotides: TGCGCCAGCAGTCCCCTGCGGGGGGGCCTCTACGAGCAGTACTTC.

This clonotype was seen more than once but under ten times. The chain joins TRBV7-3 to TRBJ2-1; 11 bases are a match to TRBD2. With 5 bases clipped from V and 3 bases from J, the junction kept 3 bases outside the gene matches. Germline CDR1 SGHTA, CDR2 FQGTGA. The CDR3 has 15 residues. The CDR3 DNA sequence: TGTGCCAGCAGCCAGACTAGCGGGATCTACAATGAGCAGTTCTTC. Amino acid sequence: CASSQTSGIYNEQFF. Full variable domain (rest looked up from reference TRBV7-3 and TRBJ2-1): GAGVSQTPSNKVTEKGKYVELRCDPISGHTALYWYRQSLGQGPEFLIYFQGTGAADDSGLPNDRFFAVRPEGSVSTLKIQRTERGDSAVYLCASSQTSGIYNEQFFGPGTRLTVL.

This clonotype was found many times. V gene TRBV20-1 combines with J gene TRBJ2-7, with 11 bases identical to TRBD2. Losses at the gene ends were 5 bases for V and 5 bases for J; bases not matched to a gene: 5. The CDR3 is 13 amino acids. Germline V lookup: CDR1 DFQATT, CDR2 SNEGSKA (reference sequence). CDR3 nucleotide sequence: TGCAGTGCTCTAGCGGGACTAGCGGACGAGCAGTACTTC. This codes for CSALAGLADEQYF.

With respect to this clonotype: This sequence may be a read error, since a much larger clone differs from it by one base. V usage is TRBV9 and J usage is TRBJ2-7; D may be TRBD2 (6 bases). This CDR3 is built from 13 residues. Looked up from germline, CDR1 is SGDLS and CDR2 is YYNGEE. V gave up 4 bases and J gave up 3 bases, with 11 bases separating them. The CDR3 reads CASSIVGGYEQYF. The CDR3 nucleotides read TGTGCCAGCAGCATAGTCGGGGGCTACGAGCAGTACTTC.

The V call is TRBV5-4, the J call TRBJ2-1; 7 positions match TRBD2. J gave up 2 bases and V 1 base, and 6 bases lay outside the gene matches. The CDR3 covers 16 residues. CDR1 is SGHNT and CDR2 is YYREEE in the germline V gene (reference sequence). The CDR3 DNA reads TGTGCCAGCAGCTTGCGCCTAGCGGAGCCCTACAATGAGCAGTTCTTC. This encodes CASSLRLAEPYNEQFF.

In this sample, this clonotype turned up a few times. It is likely a read error, because the conserved phenylalanine at the end of the CDR3 is missing. The chain carries TRBV19 and TRBJ2-1; 13 nucleotides agree with TRBD2. CDR3 length equals 16 residues. Germline V gives CDR1 LNHDA, CDR2 SQIVND (reference sequence). V dropped 4 bases and J dropped 7; count of bases not matched to a gene: 7. CDR3 loop: CASSTTSGGGLNEQFS. In nucleotides, the CDR3 is TGTGCCAGTAGTACCACTAGCGGGGGGGGACTGAATGAGCAGTTCTCC.

This rearrangement joins TRBV4-1 to TRBJ2-3; 8 positions agree with TRBD1. The germline CDR1 and CDR2 sequences are MGHRA and YSYEKL. This CDR3 contains 16 residues. J lost 3 bases, V lost 1 base, and 6 bases had no gene match. The CDR3 spells CASSQAGGASTDTQYF. The CDR3 DNA reads as TGCGCCAGCAGCCAAGCAGGGGGCGCGAGTACAGATACGCAGTATTTT.

There are many counts of this clonotype. The V and J genes are TRBV7-9 and TRBJ2-5, with D hard to call. The germline V gene has CDR1 SEHNR and CDR2 FQNEAQ (reference sequence). Trimming took off 1 base at V and 4 bases at J, with 7 bases between the two ends. The CDR3 totals 13 residues. The DNA of the CDR3 is TGTGCCAGCAGCTTAGGCCAGTTAGAGACCCAGTACTTC. It codes for CASSLGQLETQYF.

Turning to this clonotype: A junction end diverges from the germline sequence, so it may reflect a read error. The rearrangement joins TRBV29-1 to TRBJ1-2; no clear D. The length of the CDR3 is 13 residues. Germline V CDR1 and CDR2: SQVTM, ANQGSEA. CDR3 bases: TGCCGCGTTGCCGCCCCGCCCGGGTATGGCTCCCCCTTC. The encoded protein is CRVAAPPGYGSPF. The entire variable domain, with the rest obtained from reference TRBV29-1 and TRBJ1-2, is as follows: SAVISQKPSRDICQRGTSLTIQCQVDSQVTMMFWYRQQPGQSLTLIATANQGSEATYESGFVIDKFPISRPNLTFSTLTVSNMSPEDSSIYLCRVAAPPGYGSPFGSGTRLTVV.

Many counts were recorded for this clonotype. The chain combines TRBV20-1 with TRBJ2-1; 7 bases fit TRBD2. The germline CDR1 and CDR2 sequences are DFQATT and SNEGSKA (reference sequence). Germline trimming cut 0 bases from V and 3 bases from J; bases unmatched to any gene: 11. CDR3 length: 17 residues. The CDR3 spells CSARDLASGEVYNEQFF. The CDR3 nucleotides are TGCAGTGCTAGAGATCTGGCCAGCGGGGAAGTCTACAATGAGCAGTTCTTC.

This clonotype was detected a few times. The chain is built from TRBV19 and TRBJ2-1; D remains ambiguous. Trimming removed 4 bases at V and 5 bases at J, with 9 bases between. The CDR3 spans 13 residues. The germline V gene encodes CDR1 LNHDA and CDR2 SQIVND (reference sequence). The CDR3 DNA is TGTGCCAGTAGTACCTATATGAACAATGAGCAGTTCTTC. Translated, it gives CASSTYMNNEQFF.

The genes are TRBV27 and TRBJ1-2; tentative D call: TRBD1 (6 bases). Germline-derived CDR1 and CDR2 are MNHEY and SMNVEV (reference sequence). This CDR3 has 15 amino acids. V was clipped by 3 bases and J by 4 bases, with 15 bases between them. CDR3 in amino acids: CASSFKGGSVYGYTF. In DNA form, the CDR3 reads TGTGCCAGCAGTTTTAAGGGGGGGTCTGTCTATGGCTACACCTTC.